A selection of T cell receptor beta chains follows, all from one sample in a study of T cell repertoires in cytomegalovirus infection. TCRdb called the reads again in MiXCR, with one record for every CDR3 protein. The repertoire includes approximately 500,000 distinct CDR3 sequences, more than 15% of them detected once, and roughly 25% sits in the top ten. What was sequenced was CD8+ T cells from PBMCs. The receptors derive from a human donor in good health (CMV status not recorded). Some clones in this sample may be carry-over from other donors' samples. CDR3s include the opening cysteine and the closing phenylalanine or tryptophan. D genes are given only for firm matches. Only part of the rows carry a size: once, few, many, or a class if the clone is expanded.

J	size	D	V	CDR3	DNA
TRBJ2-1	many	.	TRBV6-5	CASSYGESSYNEQFF	TGTGCCAGCAGTTACGGAGAGAGCTCCTACAATGAGCAGTTCTTC
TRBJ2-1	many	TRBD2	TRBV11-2	CASSLVGTSGGSSYNEQFF	TGTGCCAGCAGCTTAGTCGGGACTAGCGGGGGTAGCTCCTACAATGAGCAGTTCTTC
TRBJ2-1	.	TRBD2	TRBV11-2	CASSSRTSPYNEQFF	TGTGCCAGCAGCTCCCGGACTAGTCCTTACAATGAGCAGTTCTTC
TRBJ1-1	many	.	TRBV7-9	CASSNPPGEEAFF	TGTGCCAGCAGCAATCCTCCGGGGGAAGAAGCTTTCTTT
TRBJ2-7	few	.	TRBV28	CASSFRGTTYEQYF	TGTGCCAGCAGTTTTCGGGGCACCACCTACGAGCAGTACTTC
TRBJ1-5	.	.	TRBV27	CASRAGNQPQHF	TGTGCCAGCAGGGCCGGGAATCAGCCCCAGCATTTT
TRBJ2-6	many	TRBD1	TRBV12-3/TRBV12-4	CASSAPWDRRDDGANVLTF	TGTGCCAGCAGTGCACCTTGGGACAGACGTGATGATGGGGCCAACGTCCTGACTTTC
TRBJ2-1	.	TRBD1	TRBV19	CASTATGFDEQFF	TGTGCCAGTACCGCGACAGGGTTCGATGAGCAGTTCTTC
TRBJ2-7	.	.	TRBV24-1	CATSDFKDSNSYEQYF	TGTGCCACCAGTGATTTTAAGGACAGTAATTCCTACGAGCAGTACTTC
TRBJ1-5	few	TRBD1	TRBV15	CATTGSYSNQPQHF	TGTGCCACGACAGGGTCCTATAGCAATCAGCCCCAGCATTTT
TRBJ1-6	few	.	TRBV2	CASTGSSYNSPLHF	TGTGCCAGCACGGGGAGCTCCTATAATTCACCCCTCCACTTT
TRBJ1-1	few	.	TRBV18	CASSPPGPWNTEAFF	TGTGCCAGCTCACCTCCGGGACCCTGGAACACTGAAGCTTTCTTT
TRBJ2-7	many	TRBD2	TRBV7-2	CASSLIRLATAYEQYF	TGTGCCAGCAGCTTAATCAGACTAGCGACCGCCTACGAGCAGTACTTC
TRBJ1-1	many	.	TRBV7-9	CASSLSFRNTEAFF	TGTGCCAGCAGCTTATCGTTCCGGAACACTGAAGCTTTCTTT
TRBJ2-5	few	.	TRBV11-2	CASSLVGVRNQETQYF	TGTGCCAGCAGCTTAGTCGGGGTCAGGAACCAAGAGACCCAGTACTTC
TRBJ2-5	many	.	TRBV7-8	CASSLAEGPYQETQYF	TGTGCCAGCAGCTTAGCTGAGGGGCCCTACCAAGAGACCCAGTACTTC
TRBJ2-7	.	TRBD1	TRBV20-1	CSAREGQATTYEQYF	TGCAGTGCTAGAGAAGGACAGGCTACGACCTACGAGCAGTACTTC
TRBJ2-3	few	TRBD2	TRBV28	CASSLLLGEGSTDTQYF	TGTGCCAGCAGTTTATTGTTGGGGGAGGGGAGCACAGATACGCAGTATTTT
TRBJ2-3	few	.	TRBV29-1	CSVEDGSLPVGRPPDTQYF	TGCAGCGTTGAAGACGGCAGTCTCCCAGTCGGGAGACCCCCAGATACGCAGTATTTT
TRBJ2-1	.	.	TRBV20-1	CSAGGSFHNEQFF	TGCAGTGCAGGGGGGAGCTTCCACAATGAGCAGTTCTTC
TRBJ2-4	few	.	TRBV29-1	CSVKTGLKNIQYF	TGCAGCGTTAAGACAGGTCTCAAAAACATTCAGTACTTC
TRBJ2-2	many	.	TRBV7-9	CASSLVDNTGELFF	TGTGCCAGCAGCTTAGTTGATAACACCGGGGAGCTGTTTTTT
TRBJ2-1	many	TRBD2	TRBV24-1	CATSEAGLRDEQFF	TGTGCCACCAGTGAAGCGGGACTGAGGGATGAGCAGTTCTTC
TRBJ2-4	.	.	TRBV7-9	CASSLTLGSLSIQYF	TGTGCCAGCAGCTTAACGTTGGGGTCCTTAAGCATTCAGTACTTC
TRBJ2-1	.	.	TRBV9	CASSTNVRGHPRDFGNEQFF	TGTGCCAGCAGCACCAACGTAAGGGGACACCCCCGGGACTTCGGCAATGAGCAGTTCTTC
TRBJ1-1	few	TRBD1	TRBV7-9	CASSLSTGLDTEAFF	TGTGCCAGCAGCTTATCGACAGGGTTGGACACTGAAGCTTTCTTT
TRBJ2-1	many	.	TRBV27	CASRGTRPHEQFF	TGTGCCAGCAGGGGGACTCGTCCCCATGAGCAGTTCTTC
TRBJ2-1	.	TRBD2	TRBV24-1	CATSPGGGKAFDEQFF	TGTGCCACCAGCCCGGGGGGAGGTAAGGCGTTTGATGAGCAGTTCTTC
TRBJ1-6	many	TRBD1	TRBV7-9	CASSLADWTGARSPLHF	TGTGCCAGCAGCTTAGCGGATTGGACAGGGGCTAGGTCACCCCTCCACTTT
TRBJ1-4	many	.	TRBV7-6	CASSLRSGARGISVGGSEKLFF	TGTGCCAGCAGCTTACGATCGGGGGCCAGGGGTATAAGCGTCGGAGGGTCTGAAAAACTGTTTTTT
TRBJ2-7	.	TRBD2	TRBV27	CASSPGGSGEQYF	TGTGCCAGCAGCCCCGGGGGGAGCGGCGAGCAGTACTTC
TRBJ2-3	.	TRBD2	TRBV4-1	CASSQDPSGAGTDTQYF	TGCGCCAGCAGCCAAGATCCCAGCGGGGCCGGCACAGATACGCAGTATTTT
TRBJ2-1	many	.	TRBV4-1	CASSHTLGLEQFF	TGCGCCAGCAGCCACACCTTGGGCCTAGAGCAGTTCTTC
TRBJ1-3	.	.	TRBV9	CASSVGGEGSGNTIYF	TGTGCCAGCAGCGTAGGGGGTGAGGGATCTGGAAACACCATATATTTT
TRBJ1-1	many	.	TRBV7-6	CASSRSRGMNTEAFF	TGTGCCAGCAGCCGAAGTCGGGGTATGAACACTGAAGCTTTCTTT
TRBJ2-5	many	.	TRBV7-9	CASSPPARGETQYF	TGTGCCAGCAGCCCTCCTGCCCGGGGTGAGACCCAGTACTTC
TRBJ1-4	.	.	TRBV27	CASSLGRPLNEKLFF	TGTGCCAGCAGTTTAGGCCGCCCGTTGAATGAAAAACTGTTTTTT
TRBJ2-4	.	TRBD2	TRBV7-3	CASSPRGGSKNIQYF	TGTGCCAGCAGTCCTCGGGGGGGTTCCAAAAACATTCAGTACTTC
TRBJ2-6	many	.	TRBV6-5	CAAVGPRFSGANVLTF	TGTGCGGCGGTAGGGCCACGATTCTCTGGGGCCAACGTCCTGACTTTC
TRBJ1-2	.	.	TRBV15	CATSRDGAGEGYTF	TGTGCCACCAGCAGAGATGGGGCAGGGGAGGGCTACACCTTC
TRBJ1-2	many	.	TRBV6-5	CASSYSTSANYGYTF	TGTGCCAGCAGTTACTCGACCTCAGCTAACTATGGCTACACCTTC
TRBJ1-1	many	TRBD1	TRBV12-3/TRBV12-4	CASSSAIRDSYGKTEAFF	TGTGCCAGCAGTTCAGCAATCCGGGACAGCTATGGGAAGACTGAAGCTTTCTTT
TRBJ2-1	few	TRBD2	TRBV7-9	CASSLPGLAGTYNEQFF	TGTGCCAGCAGCCTCCCGGGACTAGCGGGAACCTACAATGAGCAGTTCTTC
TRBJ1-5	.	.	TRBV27	CASSLGGVISNQPQHF	TGTGCCAGCAGTTTGGGGGGGGTGATTAGCAATCAGCCCCAGCATTTT
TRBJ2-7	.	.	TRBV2	CASSGVDSLSYEQYF	TGTGCCAGCAGTGGGGTGGACTCCCTCTCCTACGAGCAGTACTTC
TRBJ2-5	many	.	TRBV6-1	CASSPQGTLMYQETQYF	TGTGCCAGCAGCCCCCAGGGGACTCTAATGTACCAAGAGACCCAGTACTTC
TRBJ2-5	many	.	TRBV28	CASSPGGLRLETQYF	TGTGCCAGCAGTCCCGGGGGGCTCCGGCTAGAGACCCAGTACTTC
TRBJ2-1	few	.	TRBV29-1	CSVVPRGEQFF	TGCAGCGTTGTCCCGCGAGGTGAGCAGTTCTTC
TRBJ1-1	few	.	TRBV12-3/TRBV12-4	CASSLYRDGEAFF	TGTGCCAGCAGTTTATATAGGGACGGTGAAGCTTTCTTT
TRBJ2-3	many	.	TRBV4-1	CASSQDRRGSTDTQYF	TGCGCCAGCAGCCAAGATCGTCGCGGGAGCACAGATACGCAGTATTTT
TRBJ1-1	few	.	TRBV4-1	CASSRDPGRNTEAFF	TGCGCCAGCAGCCGAGACCCGGGAAGAAACACTGAAGCTTTCTTT
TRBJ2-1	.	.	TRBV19	CASSSIADTYNEQFF	TGTGCCAGTAGTTCCATAGCGGATACTTACAATGAGCAGTTCTTC
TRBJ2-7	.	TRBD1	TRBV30	CAWDRGLSSYEQYF	TGTGCCTGGGACAGGGGGTTGAGCTCCTACGAGCAGTACTTC
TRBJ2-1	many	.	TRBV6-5	CASRYPSTGTDEQFF	TGTGCCAGCAGGTATCCATCAACAGGGACCGATGAGCAGTTCTTC
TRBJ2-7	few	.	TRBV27	CASSLTAVYSYEQYF	TGTGCCAGCAGTTTAACGGCGGTATACTCCTACGAGCAGTACTTC
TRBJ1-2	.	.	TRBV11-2	CASRGGTLRGYTF	TGTGCCAGCCGGGGCGGGACCCTAAGGGGCTACACCTTC
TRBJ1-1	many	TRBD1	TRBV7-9	CASSFLDRGTEAFF	TGTGCCAGCAGCTTTTTAGACAGGGGCACTGAAGCTTTCTTT
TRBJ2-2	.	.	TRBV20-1	CSARGERDTGELFF	TGCAGTGCTAGAGGCGAACGGGACACCGGGGAGCTGTTTTTT
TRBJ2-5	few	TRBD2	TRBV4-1	CASSRTGTSGGQETQYF	TGCGCCAGCAGCCGGACCGGGACTAGCGGGGGCCAAGAGACCCAGTACTTC